Shown below are 15 T cell receptor beta chains from a single sample sequenced in a study of OX40 agonist ivuxolimab in advanced cancers. The protocol was immunoSEQ multiplex PCR, while the TCRdb copy is restricted to in-frame clones and leaves out a portion. This table holds about 40,000 clones, approximately 79% found once. Sequences were derived from CD4+ or CD8+ T cells sorted from blood, sampled in a trial of the OX40 agonist ivuxolimab. The receptors derive from an adult with an advanced solid tumor such as melanoma, head and neck, liver or kidney cancer.

Only one count was recorded for this clone. The chain couples TRBV27 to TRBJ1-2; 7 nucleotides match TRBD1. V was pared by 5 bases and J by 3 bases, with 3 bases of the junction left unmatched. The CDR3 totals 13 residues. Germline V gene data show CDR1 as MNHEY and CDR2 as SMNVEV (reference sequence). The CDR3 sequence is CASSRQGDYGYTF. CDR3 coding DNA: TGTGCCAGCAGTAGACAGGGAGACTATGGCTACACCTTC.

The count of this clone is one. CDR3 amino acids: CASSYGTGMAGELFF. The DNA of the CDR3 is TGTGCCAGCAGTTACGGGACAGGCATGGCCGGGGAGCTGTTTTTT. The J gene is TRBJ2-2, the V gene TRBV6-6; TRBD1 agrees at 8 bases. Germline-derived CDR1 and CDR2 are MNHNY and SVGAGI (reference sequence). Losses at the gene ends were 2 bases for V and 6 bases for J; bases not matched to a gene: 5. The CDR3 totals 15 residues.

The rearrangement joins TRBV20-1 to TRBJ2-5, with unresolved D. Per germline, CDR1 DFQATT and CDR2 SNEGSKA (reference sequence). The V end was cut by 8 bases, the J end by 3 bases, with 10 bases between. The CDR3 spans 11 residues. DNA of the CDR3: TGCAGTACTCAAAAGGAAGAGACCCAGTACTTC. Translation gives CSTQKEETQYF.

A single count supports this clone. The rearrangement links TRBV19 to TRBJ2-7, with D hard to call. V dropped 10 bases and J dropped 0 bases, with 10 bases sitting between them. The length of the CDR3 is 12 residues. In germline, CDR1 is LNHDA, CDR2 SQIVND (reference sequence). The CDR3 region is CATPTDSYEQYF. The CDR3 region has the DNA TGTGCCACCCCGACTGACTCCTACGAGCAGTACTTC.

J is TRBJ1-4 and V is TRBV2; D is unresolved. The length of the CDR3 is 11 residues. Per germline, CDR1 SNHLY and CDR2 FYNNEI. V was pared by 7 bases and J by 13 bases, with 13 bases between. The CDR3 loop reads CASTTSSRLFF. The CDR3 bases are TGTGCCAGCACTACATCGTCGAGACTGTTTTTT.

V is TRBV19 and J is TRBJ1-2, with a weak D call TRBD1 (5 bases). The germline gives CDR1 LNHDA, CDR2 SQIVND (reference sequence). Trimming stripped 4 bases from V and 3 bases from J, with 12 bases between. The CDR3 length is 14 residues. This chain's CDR3 is CASSRSQGDYGYTF. CDR3 in DNA: TGTGCCAGTAGTAGGTCGCAGGGAGACTATGGCTACACCTTC.

The chain has TRBV5-1 and TRBJ2-5; TRBD1 might be the D (6 bases). Looked up from germline, CDR1 is SGHRS and CDR2 is YFSETQ. V was shortened by 2 bases and J by 5 bases, with 16 bases between the two germline ends. The CDR3 runs 15 residues. The CDR3, as DNA: TGCGCCAGCAGCTTCTCCACAGGGTCGGGGGAGACCCAGTACTTC. The encoded protein is CASSFSTGSGETQYF.

The chain employs TRBV5-1 and TRBJ2-3; 10 nucleotides match TRBD1. Germline assignment: CDR1 SGHRS and CDR2 YFSETQ. V lost 0 bases, J lost 1 base, and 2 bases stayed unmatched. This CDR3 region has 16 residues. The CDR3 sequence is CASSLGGTGGTDTQYF. In DNA form, the CDR3 reads TGCGCCAGCAGCTTGGGTGGGACAGGGGGCACAGATACGCAGTATTTT.

The chain recombines TRBV5-1 with TRBJ2-5, with 12 bases that match TRBD2. The germline gives CDR1 SGHRS, CDR2 YFSETQ. The CDR3 is 17 amino acids. V lost 4 bases and J lost 4; bases outside the gene matches: 11. CDR3: CASSEGLAGRGGETQYF. The CDR3 bases are TGCGCCAGCAGCGAGGGACTAGCGGGCCGGGGAGGAGAGACCCAGTACTTC.

This sequence joins TRBV19 and TRBJ1-6; maybe TRBD1 (6 bases). Looked up from germline, CDR1 is LNHDA and CDR2 is SQIVND (reference sequence). The V gene lost 6 bases and the J gene lost 4 bases, with 13 bases spanning the gap. The CDR3 runs 15 residues. CDR3 sequence: CASSTGQSYNSPLHF. The CDR3 DNA is TGTGCCAGTAGCACTGGACAGTCTTATAATTCACCCCTCCACTTT. Full variable domain (remainder filled in from reference TRBV19 and TRBJ1-6): DGGITQSPKYLFRKEGQNVTLSCEQNLNHDAMYWYRQDPGQGLRLIYYSQIVNDFQKGDIAEGYSVSREKKESFPLTVTSAQKNPTAFYLCASSTGQSYNSPLHFGNGTRLTVT.

The chain employs TRBV12-5 and TRBJ2-3; D is unclear. Trimming left V 5 bases short and J 3 bases short, with 6 bases between. The CDR3 has 12 amino acids. In germline, CDR1 is LGHNT, CDR2 FRNRAP. The CDR3 DNA is TGTGCTAGTGGTCCCAGGACAGATACGCAGTATTTT. Translating it yields CASGPRTDTQYF. The full variable domain, completed using reference TRBV12-5 and TRBJ2-3, is DARVTQTPRHKVTEMGQEVTMRCQPILGHNTVFWYRQTMMQGLELLAYFRNRAPLDDSGMPKDRFSAEMPDATLATLKIQPSEPRDSAVYFCASGPRTDTQYFGPGTRLTVL.

This clone showed up just once. The chain uses TRBV13 and TRBJ2-3; tentatively, D is TRBD2 (5 bases). Germline loops: CDR1 PRHDT, CDR2 FYEKMQ (reference sequence). V gave up 5 bases and J gave up 5 bases, with 14 bases separating them. The CDR3 sequence is 14 residues long. DNA for the CDR3: TGTGCCAGCAGCCAGCCTTCGGGAATAGATACGCAGTATTTT. Residues: CASSQPSGIDTQYF.

The V call is TRBV19, the J call TRBJ2-5; D is unresolved. Looked up from germline, CDR1 is LNHDA and CDR2 is SQIVND (reference sequence). CDR3 length: 13 residues. With 4 bases removed from V and 3 bases from J, the gap between germline ends came to 9 bases. The CDR3 DNA reads as TGTGCCAGTAGTAGGAAAGTCGAAGAGACCCAGTACTTC. Residues: CASSRKVEETQYF.

The gene calls are TRBV4-3 and TRBJ2-2, with 12 bases identical to TRBD2. V lost 4 bases and J lost 5; bases outside the gene matches: 11. Germline CDR1 and CDR2: LGHNA and YSLEER. This CDR3 contains 18 residues. The DNA for the CDR3 is TGCGCCAGCAGCCCAAGCACTAGCGGGGGGACAAGGACCGGGGAGCTGTTTTTT. Translating it yields CASSPSTSGGTRTGELFF.

This chain links TRBV5-6 with TRBJ2-6; D uncertain. Germline CDR1 SGHDT, CDR2 YYEEEE. Between the trimmed V and J ends, which lost 2 bases and 4 bases, there was a span of 7 bases. The CDR3 is 14 residues long. This CDR3 reads CASSLSGGANVLTF. DNA for the CDR3: TGTGCCAGCAGCTTATCTGGGGGGGCCAACGTCCTGACTTTC.